This T cell receptor (beta chain) comes out of a study of blood T cell repertoires in COVID-19. V was cut by 4 bases and J by 6 bases, with 9 bases left in between. Germline V lookup: CDR1 SGHTA, CDR2 FQGNSA. The CDR3 contains 13 residues. Original handling: Amplification of reference gene primers provided the estimated nucleated cell counts. Some clones are missing from TCRdb's copy, which holds only in-frame ones; the method was immunoSEQ multiplex PCR. V, J and clone size were drawn from that table, and D and trimming were deduced from the DNA. The table has about 230,000 clones, about 91% seen once.

The TCR was taken from a woman in her 40s with acute COVID-19. The chain joins TRBV7-2 to TRBJ2-2; D may be TRBD2 (5 bases). Specimen: PBMCs or T cells enriched from blood (not recorded which). The CDR3 region is CASSYERSGELFF. The CDR3 DNA reads TGTGCCAGCAGCTATGAGCGGTCCGGGGAGCTGTTTTTT.